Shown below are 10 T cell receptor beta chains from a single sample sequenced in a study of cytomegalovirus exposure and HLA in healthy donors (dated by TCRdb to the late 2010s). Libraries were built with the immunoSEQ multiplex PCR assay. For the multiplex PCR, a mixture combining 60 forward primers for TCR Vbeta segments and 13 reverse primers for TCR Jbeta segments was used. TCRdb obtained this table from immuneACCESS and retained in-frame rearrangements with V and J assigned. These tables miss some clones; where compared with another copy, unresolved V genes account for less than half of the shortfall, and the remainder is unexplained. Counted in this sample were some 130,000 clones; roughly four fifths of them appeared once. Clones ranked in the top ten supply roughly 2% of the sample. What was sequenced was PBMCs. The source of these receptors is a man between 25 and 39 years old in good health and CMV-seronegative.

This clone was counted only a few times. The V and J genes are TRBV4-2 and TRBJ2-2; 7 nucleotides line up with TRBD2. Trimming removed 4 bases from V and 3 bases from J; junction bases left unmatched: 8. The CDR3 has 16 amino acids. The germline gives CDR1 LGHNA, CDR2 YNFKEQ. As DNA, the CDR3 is TGTGCCAGCAGCCGGGGAGGGCAGGGCTACACCGGGGAGCTGTTTTTT. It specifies CASSRGGQGYTGELFF.

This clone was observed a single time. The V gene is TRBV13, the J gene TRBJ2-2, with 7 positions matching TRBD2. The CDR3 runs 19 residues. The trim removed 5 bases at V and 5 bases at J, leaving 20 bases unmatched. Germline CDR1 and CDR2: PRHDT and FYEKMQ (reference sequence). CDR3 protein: CASSPRKPTTREGTGELFF. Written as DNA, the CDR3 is TGTGCCAGCAGCCCACGGAAACCAACAACCAGGGAGGGGACCGGGGAGCTGTTTTTT.

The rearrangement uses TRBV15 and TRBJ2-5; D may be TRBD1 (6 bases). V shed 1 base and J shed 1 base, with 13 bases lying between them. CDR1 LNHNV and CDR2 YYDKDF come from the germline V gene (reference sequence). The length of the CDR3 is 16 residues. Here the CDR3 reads CATSRGGTRAQETQYF. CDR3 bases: TGTGCCACCAGCAGAGGTGGGACACGGGCCCAAGAGACCCAGTACTTC.

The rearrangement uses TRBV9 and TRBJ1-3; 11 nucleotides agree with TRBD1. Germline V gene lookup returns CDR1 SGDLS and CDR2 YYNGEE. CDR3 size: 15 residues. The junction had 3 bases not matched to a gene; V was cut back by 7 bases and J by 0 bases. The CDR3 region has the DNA TGTGCCAGCGGGGGACAGGGGGGCTCTGGAAACACCATATATTTT. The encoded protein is CASGGQGGSGNTIYF.

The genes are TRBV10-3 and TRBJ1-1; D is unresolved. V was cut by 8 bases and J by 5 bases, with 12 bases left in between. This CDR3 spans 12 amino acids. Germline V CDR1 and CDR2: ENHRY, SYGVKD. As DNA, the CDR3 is TGTGCCATCGGGCCCGGGGATACTGAAGCTTTCTTT. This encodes CAIGPGDTEAFF.

The CDR3 DNA reads as TGCGCCAGCAGTGAGTATAGCGGGAGTGTGCAAGAGACCCAGTACTTC. It yields the protein CASSEYSGSVQETQYF. V and J are TRBV10-2 and TRBJ2-5; TRBD2 matches at 9 bases. The CDR3 is 16 residues long. Germline V lookup: CDR1 WSHSY, CDR2 SAAADI. V shed 1 base, J shed 2 bases, and the junction held 5 bases outside the gene matches.

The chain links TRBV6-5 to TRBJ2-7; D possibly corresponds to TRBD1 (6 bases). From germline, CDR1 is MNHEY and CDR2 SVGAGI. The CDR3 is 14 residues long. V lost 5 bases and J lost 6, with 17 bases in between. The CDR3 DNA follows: TGTGCCAGCAGTACCCGCGGAGCCAGGGGCGAGCAGTACTTC. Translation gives CASSTRGARGEQYF.

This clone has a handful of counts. The CDR3 protein is CASSGGQGGFPDTQYF. DNA of the CDR3: TGTGCCAGCAGTGGAGGACAGGGAGGGTTTCCAGATACGCAGTATTTT. The V gene is TRBV27, the J gene TRBJ2-3; perhaps TRBD1 as D (8 bases). Germline V CDR1 and CDR2: MNHEY, SMNVEV (reference sequence). The CDR3 length is 16 residues. The ends were cut back, 5 bases at V and 4 bases at J, with 19 bases in the middle.

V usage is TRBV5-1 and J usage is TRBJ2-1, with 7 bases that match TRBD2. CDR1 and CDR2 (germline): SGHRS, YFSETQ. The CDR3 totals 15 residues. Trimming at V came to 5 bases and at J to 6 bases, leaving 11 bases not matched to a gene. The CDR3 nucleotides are TGCGCCAGCAGGCCCCGACTAGCTTACCTCAATGAGCAGTTCTTC. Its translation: CASRPRLAYLNEQFF.

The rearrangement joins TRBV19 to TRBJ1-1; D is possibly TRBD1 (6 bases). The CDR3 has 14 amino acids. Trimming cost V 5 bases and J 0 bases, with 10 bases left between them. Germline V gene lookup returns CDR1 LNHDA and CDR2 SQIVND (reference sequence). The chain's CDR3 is CASSLGQMNTEAFF. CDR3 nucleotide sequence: TGTGCCAGTAGTCTAGGACAGATGAACACTGAAGCTTTCTTT.